The 19 T cell receptor beta chains below come from one sample, sequenced in a study of chemoradiotherapy in HPV16-positive cancers (dated by TCRdb to between 2020 and 2023). The receptor library was made with the immunoSEQ multiplex PCR assay. TCRdb retrieved this table from immuneACCESS and kept in-frame rearrangements only. Not all clones are present; in checked studies, unresolved V genes account for under half, and no reason is known for the remainder. Recorded for this sample are some 11,000 clones; approximately 85% of them occurred a single time. The leading ten clones occupy approximately 1.1% of the sample. The material was obtained from a patient who underwent chemoradiotherapy. These receptors were collected from a human donor with HPV-associated anogenital cancer.

The chain employs TRBV2 and TRBJ2-5, with 9 bases aligning to TRBD2. The length of the CDR3 is 16 residues. Trimming removed 7 bases from V and 4 bases from J; junction bases left unmatched: 13. Germline CDR1 is SNHLY and CDR2 is FYNNEI. The CDR3 spells CASIPGVGAGGETQYF. Here the CDR3 DNA reads TGTGCCAGCATCCCCGGTGTCGGAGCGGGGGGAGAGACCCAGTACTTC.

The rearrangement joins TRBV5-6 to TRBJ1-5, with D possibly matching TRBD1 (6 bases). The CDR3 runs 14 residues. V lost 4 bases to trimming and J lost 5 bases, with 13 bases between them. Germline V gene sequence: CDR1 SGHDT, CDR2 YYEEEE. Here the CDR3 reads CASSRGLGHQPQHF. DNA for the CDR3: TGTGCCAGCAGCCGGGGGCTTGGCCATCAGCCCCAGCATTTT. Combining the CDR3 with reference TRBV5-6 and TRBJ1-5 gives the whole variable domain DAGVTQSPTHLIKTRGQQVTLRCSPKSGHDTVSWYQQALGQGPQFIFQYYEEEERQRGNFPDRFSGHQFPNYSSELNVNALLLGDSALYLCASSRGLGHQPQHFGDGTRLSIL.

The chain employs TRBV28 and TRBJ1-2, with a weak D call TRBD1 (5 bases). This CDR3 spans 13 amino acids. Germline V gene data show CDR1 as MDHEN and CDR2 as SYDVKM. The germline V and J ends were trimmed by 5 bases and 7 bases, with 14 bases remaining between them. The CDR3 DNA follows: TGTGCCAGCAGTGAGATTCAGGGTACTGGCTACACCTTC. Translation: CASSEIQGTGYTF.

CDR3 in amino acids: CAWTQGRGLGYTF. In DNA form, the CDR3 reads TGTGCCTGGACCCAGGGCAGGGGGCTCGGCTACACCTTC. This chain joins TRBV30 and TRBJ1-2; 8 bases line up with TRBD1. J gave up 8 bases and V 4 bases, and 9 bases lay outside the gene matches. Germline V gene data show CDR1 as GTSNPN and CDR2 as SVGIG (reference sequence). The CDR3 loop spans 13 amino acids.

This clone was counted between two and nine times. The chain carries TRBV6-6 and TRBJ1-5, with 7 bases lining up with TRBD1. Germline values: CDR1 MNHNY, CDR2 SVGAGI (reference sequence). The junction had 8 bases not matched to a gene; V was cut back by 5 bases and J by 4 bases. This CDR3 has 15 amino acids. DNA of the CDR3: TGTGCCAGCAGTACCCGGGACAGAAGAAATCAGCCCCAGCATTTT. Amino acids: CASSTRDRRNQPQHF.

The V and J genes are TRBV4-1 and TRBJ2-7; TRBD2 is a possible D gene (6 bases). This CDR3 contains 16 residues. Germline V gene lookup returns CDR1 MGHRA and CDR2 YSYEKL. V was clipped by 2 bases and J by 7 bases, with 21 bases between them. The CDR3 DNA is TGCGCCAGCAGCCAATCTCTCCCGGCGGGGTCGGGGGAGCAGTACTTC. The encoded protein is CASSQSLPAGSGEQYF.

Here the CDR3 DNA reads TGTGCCAGCAGTCTACCGGGAGGTTCCGATGGCTACACCTTC. Translating it yields CASSLPGGSDGYTF. This chain links TRBV5-8 with TRBJ1-2; D unclear. V was clipped by 5 bases and J by 6 bases, with 17 bases between them. The length of the CDR3 is 14 residues. The germline V gene has CDR1 SGHTS and CDR2 YDEGEE.

The chain employs TRBV5-1 and TRBJ2-5, with a possible D match to TRBD1 (6 bases). The CDR3 has 17 amino acids. The germline V gene encodes CDR1 SGHRS and CDR2 YFSETQ. The V gene lost 0 bases and the J gene lost 5 bases, with 20 bases spanning the gap. As DNA, the CDR3 is TGCGCCAGCAGCTTGGCGGTCTCTCCAGGGGCCGAGGAGACCCAGTACTTC. This translates into CASSLAVSPGAEETQYF.

This clone was observed a few times. The V gene is TRBV5-4, the J gene TRBJ2-2, with a weak D call TRBD1 (5 bases). Trimming took 4 bases from V and 4 from J, leaving 14 bases between them. From germline, CDR1 is SGHNT and CDR2 YYREEE (reference sequence). This CDR3 is built from 15 residues. CDR3 region: CASSKDTNPTGELFF. The CDR3 nucleotides read TGTGCCAGCAGCAAGGACACAAATCCCACCGGGGAGCTGTTTTTT. Full variable domain (remainder filled in from reference TRBV5-4 and TRBJ2-2): ETGVTQSPTHLIKTRGQQVTLRCSSQSGHNTVSWYQQALGQGPQFIFQYYREEENGRGNFPPRFSGLQFPNYSSELNVNALELDDSALYLCASSKDTNPTGELFFGEGSRLTVL.

This clone was counted between two and nine times. V usage is TRBV19 and J usage is TRBJ1-6; D is perhaps TRBD1 (5 bases). The germline V and J ends were trimmed by 1 base and 8 bases, with 9 bases remaining between them. The germline gives CDR1 LNHDA, CDR2 SQIVND (reference sequence). The CDR3 consists of 14 residues. CDR3 in DNA: TGTGCCAGTAGTATAGGACAGACGGATTCACCCCTCCACTTT. It specifies CASSIGQTDSPLHF. The full variable domain, completed using reference TRBV19 and TRBJ1-6, is DGGITQSPKYLFRKEGQNVTLSCEQNLNHDAMYWYRQDPGQGLRLIYYSQIVNDFQKGDIAEGYSVSREKKESFPLTVTSAQKNPTAFYLCASSIGQTDSPLHFGNGTRLTVT.

V usage is TRBV5-6 and J usage is TRBJ2-3; weak D call: TRBD1 (5 bases). This CDR3 has 14 residues. V was trimmed by 4 bases and J by 5 bases, leaving 14 bases between them. CDR1 SGHDT and CDR2 YYEEEE come from the germline V gene. The CDR3 region is CASSLRTFVDTQYF. CDR3 nucleotides: TGTGCCAGCAGCCTCCGGACATTTGTAGATACGCAGTATTTT.

The chain is built from TRBV5-1 and TRBJ2-7; tentatively, D is TRBD1 or TRBD2 (5 bases each). The CDR3 has 15 residues. Germline V gives CDR1 SGHRS, CDR2 YFSETQ. V gave up 3 bases and J gave up 2 bases, with 15 bases separating them. The CDR3 loop reads CASSSTGTGTYEQYF. The CDR3 bases are TGCGCCAGCAGCTCGACCGGGACGGGTACCTACGAGCAGTACTTC.

The V gene is TRBV7-2, the J gene TRBJ1-4; 11 bases are a match to TRBD1. The J segment lost 8 bases and the V segment lost 0 bases, leaving 8 bases of the junction unmatched. The CDR3 covers 17 residues. Germline CDR1 SGHTA, CDR2 FQGNSA. CDR3 sequence (DNA): TGTGCCAGCAGCTTAGCCGGACAGGGGGCCGGAGGAGAAAAACTGTTTTTT. It codes for CASSLAGQGAGGEKLFF.

The chain has TRBV7-2 and TRBJ2-3; 11 bases match TRBD2. This CDR3 has 16 residues. The germline CDR1 and CDR2 sequences are SGHTA and FQGNSA. V was clipped by 4 bases and J by 5 bases; unmatched bases: 8. This chain's CDR3 is CASSSLLAGGGDTQYF. The CDR3 DNA is TGTGCCAGCAGCTCCCTTCTAGCGGGGGGCGGAGATACGCAGTATTTT.

The chain has TRBV6-6 and TRBJ1-5; D call uncertain. The CDR3 loop spans 13 amino acids. The germline CDR1 and CDR2 sequences are MNHNY and SVGAGI (reference sequence). Deletions cut 2 bases from V and 6 bases from J, with 8 bases between. As DNA, the CDR3 is TGTGCCAGCAGTTACGGAGCCTCTCAGCCCCAGCATTTT. Protein sequence: CASSYGASQPQHF.

The gene calls are TRBV4-1 and TRBJ1-5; 7 bases are a match to TRBD1. Trimming cost V 1 base and J 2 bases; bases outside gene matches: 5. The CDR3 has 16 amino acids. Germline V CDR1 and CDR2: MGHRA, YSYEKL. The CDR3 sequence: CASSQGRQGRNQPQHF. The CDR3 DNA reads as TGCGCCAGCAGCCAAGGGAGACAGGGTCGCAATCAGCCCCAGCATTTT.

J is TRBJ2-1 and V is TRBV19; D unresolved. The CDR3 loop spans 13 amino acids. The germline CDR1 and CDR2 sequences are LNHDA and SQIVND (reference sequence). With 5 bases removed from V and 3 bases from J, the gap between germline ends came to 8 bases. The CDR3 DNA is TGTGCCAGTAGTGGGTGGGGCTACAATGAGCAGTTCTTC. As protein: CASSGWGYNEQFF.

The rearrangement joins TRBV7-8 to TRBJ2-7; tentatively, D is TRBD2 (7 bases). The CDR3 has 15 residues. Germline V gene sequence: CDR1 SGHVS, CDR2 FQNEAQ. V lost 4 bases, J lost 8 bases, and 21 bases lay in between. The DNA of the CDR3 is TGTGCCAGCAGCTCACGCGGGGGCCCCGACCTCAAGCAGTACTTC. Its protein product is CASSSRGGPDLKQYF.

V and J are TRBV5-1 and TRBJ2-5; the D call may be TRBD1 or TRBD2 (5 bases each). Trimming stripped 9 bases from V and 11 bases from J, with 23 bases between. The CDR3 contains 13 residues. In germline, CDR1 is SGHRS, CDR2 YFSETQ. This chain's CDR3 is CATSGRYRGEQYF. DNA for the CDR3: TGCGCCACCTCGGGACGATATCGAGGGGAGCAGTACTTC.